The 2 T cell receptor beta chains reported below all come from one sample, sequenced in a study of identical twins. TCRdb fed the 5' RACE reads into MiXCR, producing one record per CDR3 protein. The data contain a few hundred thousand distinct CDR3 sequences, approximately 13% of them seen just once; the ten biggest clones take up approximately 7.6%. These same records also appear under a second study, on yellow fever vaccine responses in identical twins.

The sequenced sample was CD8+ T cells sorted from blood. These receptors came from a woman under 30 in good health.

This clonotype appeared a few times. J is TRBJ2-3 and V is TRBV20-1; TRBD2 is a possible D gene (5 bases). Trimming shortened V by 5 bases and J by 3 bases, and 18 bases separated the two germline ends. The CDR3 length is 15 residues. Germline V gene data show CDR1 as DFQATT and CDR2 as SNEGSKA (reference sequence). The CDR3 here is CSAPLRPSRTDTQYF. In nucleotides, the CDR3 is TGCAGTGCTCCATTACGCCCTAGCCGAACAGATACGCAGTATTTT.

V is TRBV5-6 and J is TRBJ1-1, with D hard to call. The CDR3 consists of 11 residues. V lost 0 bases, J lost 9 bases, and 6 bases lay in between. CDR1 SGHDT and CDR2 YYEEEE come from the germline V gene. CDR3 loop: CASSLAGQAFF. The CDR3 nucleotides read TGTGCCAGCAGCTTGGCCGGGCAAGCTTTCTTT.